This T cell receptor beta chain stems from a study of cytomegalovirus exposure and HLA in healthy donors. The overall study: Early released data had about 85 million unique TCRs, all coming from HLA-typed donors. Study results and limitations: Later work associated roughly 15,000 TCR beta sequences with HLA alleles at 0.05 false discovery rate.

A remark on this clone: Its antigen remains unidentified.

V gave up 5 bases and J gave up 7 bases; unmatched junction bases: 13. Germline CDR1 reads SGHTA; CDR2 reads FQGNSA. The CDR3 runs to 17 residues. Primers for the PCR totalled 60 Vbeta and 13 Jbeta. As processed by the authors: Later analysis identified tens of millions of unique TCR beta chains, roughly 11 million shared. Libraries were prepared by immunoSEQ multiplex PCR; TCRdb keeps only in-frame clonotypes and omits some of them. That table is the source of V, J and clone size, and D and trimming were worked out from the DNA. The table lists roughly 160,000 clones, 65% to 80% of them singletons. This receptor was identified in a middle-aged man in good health and CMV-seronegative. This chain joins TRBV7-2 and TRBJ2-3; the match to TRBD2 covers 12 bases. Material: PBMCs. The CDR3 here is CASSPAGRLAGANTQYF. The CDR3 DNA reads as TGTGCCAGCAGCCCAGCCGGCAGACTAGCGGGAGCGAATACGCAGTATTTT.